The source of this T cell receptor (beta chain) is a study of T-cell memory formation after mild COVID-19 listed by TCRdb under 2021. Regarding the study in general: TCR sequence clusters from the two donors were found to be largely donor specific. T-cell clones expanding and contracting after mild COVID-19 in two donors were tracked by longitudinal TCRalpha and TCRbeta repertoire sequencing. Two young, previously healthy adult volunteers made up the cohort, one male and one female.

Of note for this clonotype: Its binding antigen is unknown. No per-base quality is available; no much larger clone lies one base away.

The instrument given in TCRdb is Illumina NovaSeq 6000. TCRalpha and TCRbeta cDNA libraries were constructed by 5'RACE with constant-segment primers, with sample barcodes and unique molecular identifiers being introduced. RNA was extracted from every sample with Trizol reagent. The libraries were amplified in two PCR steps, and the second step added a second sample barcode and Illumina TruSeq adapters. Sequencing of the libraries was done on an Illumina NovaSeq, producing 2 x 150 bp paired-end reads. The paper's processing steps were these. The reads were demultiplexed and collapsed into UMI-guided consensus sequences using migec v1.2.7. Using mixcr v2.1.11, the UMI consensuses were aligned to TRA and TRB V and J templates and assembled into clonotypes. A clonotype was counted as expanded or contracted only if both edgeR and NoisET called the change significant, with noise models trained on biological replicates. For edgeR calls, a false discovery rate-adjusted p below 0.01 and a log2 fold-change threshold of 1 were applied. As an exploratory analysis of dynamics, PCA with hierarchical clustering was applied to max-normalized trajectories of the 1000 most abundant clonotypes. The CD4 or CD8 phenotype of responding clones was assigned using the separately sequenced CD4+ and CD8+ repertoires. TCRdb reworked the public reads: Q25 trimming with fastp, MiXCR clone assembly, productive beta chains retained. For every CDR3 protein sequence, its rows merge into one entry that carries the most common genes and DNA. TCRdb's processing, not the authors', yielded these V and J calls. In this sample the table shows 200,000 to 250,000 distinct CDR3 sequences, about a sixth of which occur a single time. Of the sample, around 3.7% falls within the top ten clones.

According to the germline V gene, CDR1 reads LGHNA and CDR2 reads YSLEER. Trimming takes 1 base from V and 4 bases from J, and the germline ends sit 16 bases apart. From the cysteine up to the phenylalanine, the CDR3 has a length of 17 residues. The entry retains the CDR3 DNA only, 51 bases that are in frame from base 1. Ficoll-Paque density gradient centrifugation was the method used to isolate PBMCs. Broad study findings and their caveats: Some responding clones were detected in pre-infection memory, which suggested that pre-existing cross-reactive memory T cells had joined the SARS-CoV-2 response. Contracting CD4+ clones appeared mostly in the CM and EM memory subsets, whereas CD8+ clones were enriched in EMRA. Balanced CD4/CD8 phenotypes were observed for clones contracting from day 15 to 85, whereas a bias towards CD4+ was observed for a second wave of clones expanding from day 15 to 37. The study included only a couple of mild cases, and larger cohorts that include severe cases with pre-infection samples were judged to be necessary. SARS-CoV-2 specificity of the second-wave clones peaking on day 37 was not confirmed.

The rearranged chain carries TRBV4-3 and TRBJ1-4; the D gene cannot be resolved reliably. The TCR sequence derives from a man aged 18 to 29 who had mild COVID-19 (a few samples of this study predate the infection). The sample titles of this study are shuffled in the database, so cell type and time point are left out; the donor was told from shared clones. The specimen was PBMCs or a T cell subset sorted from them (not recorded which). This receptor has the CDR3 CASSQGTQRSNNEKLFF. The nucleotides read TGCGCCAGCAGCCAAGGTACCCAGCGCTCCAATAATGAAAAACTGTTTTTT.